This T cell receptor beta chain was documented in a study of T cell changes during pregnancy in multiple sclerosis. Assay used: immunoSEQ multiplex PCR; TCRdb lists only in-frame clones, some missing. Of 35,000 or so clones listed, roughly 88% are singletons. The germline CDR1 and CDR2 sequences are SGHNT and YYREEE (reference sequence). This CDR3 spans 16 amino acids. V was cut by 0 bases and J by 3 bases, with 12 bases left in between. The input for sequencing was CD4+ T cells from peripheral blood mononuclear cells, taken before pregnancy. This receptor was identified in a female donor with multiple sclerosis, enrolled in a pregnancy study. This chain uses TRBV5-4 with TRBJ2-2, with D maybe TRBD2 (6 bases). Here the CDR3 DNA reads TGTGCCAGCAGCTTGGGACCCGGGAGCGACACCGGGGAGCTGTTTTTT. It codes for CASSLGPGSDTGELFF.